This passage covers 16 T cell receptor beta chains from one sample sequenced in a study of T cells in tuberculosis. Sequencing was performed with immunoSEQ multiplex PCR; in TCRdb, only in-frame clones are kept and a portion is missing. Of tens of thousands of clones detected, over 90% appear once; the ten largest clones hold about 1.3%. The time point here: new active TB diagnosis, blood taken before or within 7 days of starting treatment. The specimen comprised PBMCs, sampled at tuberculosis diagnosis. All receptors derive from an adult with tuberculosis.

V usage is TRBV7-9 and J usage is TRBJ1-2, with D possibly being TRBD1 (5 bases). V gave up 3 bases and J gave up 3 bases, with 8 bases separating them. CDR1 SEHNR and CDR2 FQNEAQ come from the germline V gene (reference sequence). The CDR3 sequence is 13 residues long. CDR3 sequence reads: CASSLWGDYGYTF. The CDR3 bases are TGTGCCAGCAGCTTGTGGGGGGACTATGGCTACACCTTC.

This chain joins TRBV30 and TRBJ1-5; the D is unclear. Germline V gene lookup returns CDR1 GTSNPN and CDR2 SVGIG (reference sequence). There are 14 residues in the CDR3. V was clipped by 0 bases and J by 7 bases, with 13 bases between them. The CDR3 DNA sequence: TGTGCCTGGAGTGTAGGTGGGCGCGAACAGCCCCAGCATTTT. The encoded protein is CAWSVGGREQPQHF. The whole variable domain, remainder taken from reference TRBV30 and TRBJ1-5, is SQTIHQWPATLVQPVGSPLSLECTVEGTSNPNLYWYRQAAGRGLQLLFYSVGIGQISSEVPQNLSASRPQDRQFILSSKKLLLSDSGFYLCAWSVGGREQPQHFGDGTRLSIL.

The rearrangement joins TRBV7-8 to TRBJ2-7, with D maybe TRBD2 (5 bases). The CDR3 has 15 amino acids. Germline CDR1 and CDR2: SGHVS and FQNEAQ. V lost 1 base to trimming and J lost 0 bases, with 10 bases between them. This CDR3 reads CASSLVSGSSYEQYF. The CDR3 DNA reads as TGTGCCAGCAGCTTAGTCTCGGGGAGCTCCTACGAGCAGTACTTC.

This chain connects TRBV11-1 to TRBJ2-2; 7 bases fit TRBD1. The germline V gene encodes CDR1 SGHAT and CDR2 FQDESV (reference sequence). The V segment lost 3 bases and the J segment 4 bases; nucleotides outside the gene matches: 5. The CDR3 is made up of 15 amino acids. The CDR3 protein is CASSFRQGPTGELFF. CDR3 sequence (DNA): TGTGCCAGCAGCTTTAGACAGGGACCCACCGGGGAGCTGTTTTTT.

The chain links TRBV25-1 to TRBJ1-3; tentative D call: TRBD1 (5 bases). The CDR3 length is 12 residues. V gave up 1 base and J gave up 7 bases, with 5 bases separating them. The germline CDR1 and CDR2 sequences are MGHDK and SYGVNS. This chain's CDR3 is CASSESGNTIYF. The CDR3 bases are TGTGCCAGCAGTGAATCAGGGAACACCATATATTTT.

CDR3 nucleotides: TGTGCCAGCAGTGGCGGACAGCTCTATAATTCACCCCTCCACTTT. It specifies CASSGGQLYNSPLHF. The rearrangement joins TRBV27 to TRBJ1-6, with D possibly TRBD1 on 6 matching bases. Germline V CDR1 and CDR2: MNHEY, SMNVEV (reference sequence). This CDR3 has 15 amino acids. Trimming shortened V by 5 bases and J by 3 bases, and 11 bases separated the two germline ends.

V usage is TRBV10-3 and J usage is TRBJ2-1, with 10 bases fitting TRBD1. J lost 9 bases, V lost 8 bases, and 13 bases had no gene match. CDR1 is ENHRY and CDR2 is SYGVKD in the germline V gene. CDR3 length: 15 residues. The CDR3 here is CAIQAGGDRGGEQFF. The CDR3, as DNA: TGTGCCATCCAGGCAGGGGGGGACAGGGGAGGTGAGCAGTTCTTC.

This rearrangement joins TRBV7-2 to TRBJ2-1, with TRBD2 matching over 10 bases. Trimming took 7 bases from V and 7 from J; bases not matched to a gene: 4. CDR3 size: 13 residues. Germline V gives CDR1 SGHTA, CDR2 FQGNSA. This CDR3 is CASTSGGPNEQFF. CDR3 coding DNA: TGTGCCAGCACTAGCGGGGGACCTAATGAGCAGTTCTTC.

The chain joins TRBV9 to TRBJ1-1; 11 bases map to TRBD1. J lost 0 bases, V lost 0 bases, and 4 bases had no gene match. Germline CDR1 is SGDLS and CDR2 is YYNGEE. The CDR3 contains 17 residues. The CDR3 region is CASSVAGQGVVNTEAFF. For the CDR3, the DNA is TGTGCCAGCAGCGTAGCGGGACAGGGGGTTGTGAACACTGAAGCTTTCTTT.

The chain has TRBV30 and TRBJ2-3; 8 nucleotides line up with TRBD1. The CDR3 runs to 12 residues. Germline V gives CDR1 GTSNPN, CDR2 SVGIG (reference sequence). V gave up 4 bases and J gave up 6 bases; unmatched junction bases: 3. CDR3 sequence (DNA): TGTGCCTGGACAGGGGGCTTGGATACGCAGTATTTT. This codes for CAWTGGLDTQYF.

This rearrangement joins TRBV7-2 to TRBJ1-1; TRBD1 aligns across 8 bases. The germline gives CDR1 SGHTA, CDR2 FQGNSA. The CDR3 is 15 amino acids. V lost 5 bases and J lost 9; bases outside the gene matches: 14. CDR3 protein: CASSRDRGGVSKAFF. CDR3 DNA: TGTGCCAGCAGCCGAGACAGGGGAGGGGTATCGAAAGCTTTCTTT.

This clone came up once. The chain combines TRBV30 with TRBJ2-1; 9 nucleotides line up with TRBD2. This CDR3 contains 14 residues. Germline assignment: CDR1 GTSNPN and CDR2 SVGIG (reference sequence). The V gene end was trimmed by 2 bases and the J gene end by 10 bases; junction bases not matched to a gene: 9. Here the CDR3 DNA reads TGTGCCTGGAGTCCCCTAGCGGGGCTTGGGGAGCAGTTCTTC. Its protein product is CAWSPLAGLGEQFF.

V gene TRBV5-6 combines with J gene TRBJ1-2; D gene uncertain. CDR3 size: 13 residues. Germline-derived CDR1 and CDR2 are SGHDT and YYEEEE. The V end was cut by 4 bases, the J end by 8 bases, with 15 bases between. CDR3 DNA sequence: TGTGCCAGCAGCGTACAGTTTCCTGGAGGCTACACCTTC. Residues: CASSVQFPGGYTF.

In this sample, this clone turned up once. The chain's CDR3 is CASRGAKAFF. Written as DNA, the CDR3 is TGTGCCAGCAGGGGGGCTAAAGCTTTCTTT. The chain uses TRBV6-6 and TRBJ1-1; TRBD1 is a possible D gene (6 bases). CDR1 is MNHNY, CDR2 SVGAGI, per germline (reference sequence). V was clipped by 6 bases and J by 9 bases, with 8 bases between them. The CDR3 is 10 amino acids.

CDR3: CASSETDRPFGGEQFF. The CDR3 bases are TGTGCCAGCAGTGAAACCGACAGGCCCTTCGGTGGTGAGCAGTTCTTC. The gene calls are TRBV6-1 and TRBJ2-1; TRBD1 is a possible D gene (6 bases). The CDR3 has 16 amino acids. CDR1 is MNHNS and CDR2 is SASEGT in the germline V gene. Trimming shortened V by 2 bases and J by 9 bases, and 20 bases separated the two germline ends.

This chain links TRBV5-4 with TRBJ2-7; D might be TRBD2 (5 bases). There are 12 residues in the CDR3. V was shortened by 1 base and J by 4 bases, with 6 bases between the two germline ends. CDR1 and CDR2 from the germline V gene are SGHNT and YYREEE (reference sequence). The CDR3 nucleotides read TGTGCCAGCAGCTTGCGGGGATACGAGCAGTACTTC. Translated, it gives CASSLRGYEQYF.